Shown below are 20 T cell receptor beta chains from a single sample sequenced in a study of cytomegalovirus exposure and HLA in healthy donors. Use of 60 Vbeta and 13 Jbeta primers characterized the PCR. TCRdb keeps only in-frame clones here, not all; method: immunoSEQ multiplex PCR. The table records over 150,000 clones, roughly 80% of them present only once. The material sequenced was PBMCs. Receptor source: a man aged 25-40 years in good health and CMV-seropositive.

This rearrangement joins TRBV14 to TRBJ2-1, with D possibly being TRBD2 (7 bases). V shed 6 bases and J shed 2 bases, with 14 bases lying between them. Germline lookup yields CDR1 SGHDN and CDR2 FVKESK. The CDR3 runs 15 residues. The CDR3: CASSPLGGPYNEQFF. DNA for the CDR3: TGTGCCAGCAGTCCCTTGGGGGGGCCCTACAATGAGCAGTTCTTC. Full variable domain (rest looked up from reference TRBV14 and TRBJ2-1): EAGVTQFPSHSVIEKGQTVTLRCDPISGHDNLYWYRRVMGKEIKFLLHFVKESKQDESGMPNNRFLAERTGGTYSTLKVQPAELEDSGVYFCASSPLGGPYNEQFFGPGTRLTVL.

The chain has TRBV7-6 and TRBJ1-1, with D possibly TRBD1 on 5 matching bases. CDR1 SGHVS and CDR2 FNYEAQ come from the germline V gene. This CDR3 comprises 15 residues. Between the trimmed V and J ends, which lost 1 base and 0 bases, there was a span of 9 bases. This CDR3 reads CASSLVAGLNTEAFF. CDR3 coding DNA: TGTGCCAGCAGCTTAGTCGCAGGGTTGAACACTGAAGCTTTCTTT.

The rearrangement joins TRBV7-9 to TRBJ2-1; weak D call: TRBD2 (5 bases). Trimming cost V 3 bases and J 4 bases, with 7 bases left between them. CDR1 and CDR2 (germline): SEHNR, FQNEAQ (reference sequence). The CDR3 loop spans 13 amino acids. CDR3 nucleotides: TGTGCCAGCAGCTTTGAGGGTTACAATGAGCAGTTCTTC. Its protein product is CASSFEGYNEQFF.

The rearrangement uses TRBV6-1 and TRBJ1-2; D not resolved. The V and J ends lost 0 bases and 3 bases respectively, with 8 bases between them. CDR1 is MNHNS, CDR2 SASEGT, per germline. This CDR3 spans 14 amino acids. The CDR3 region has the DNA TGTGCCAGCAGTGAAGCGCTTCGCGACTATGGCTACACCTTC. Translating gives CASSEALRDYGYTF.

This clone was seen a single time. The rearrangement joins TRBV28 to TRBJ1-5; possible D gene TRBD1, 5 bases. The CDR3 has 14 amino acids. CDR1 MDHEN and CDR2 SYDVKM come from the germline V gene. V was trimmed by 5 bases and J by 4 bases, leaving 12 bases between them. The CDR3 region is CASSQWQGNQPQHF. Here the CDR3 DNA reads TGTGCCAGCAGTCAATGGCAGGGAAATCAGCCCCAGCATTTT.

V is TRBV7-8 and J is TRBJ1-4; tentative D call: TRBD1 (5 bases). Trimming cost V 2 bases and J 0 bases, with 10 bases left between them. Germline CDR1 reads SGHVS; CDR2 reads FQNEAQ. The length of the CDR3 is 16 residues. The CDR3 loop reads CASSLRQGPTNEKLFF. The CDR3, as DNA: TGTGCCAGCAGCTTACGTCAGGGTCCAACTAATGAAAAACTGTTTTTT.

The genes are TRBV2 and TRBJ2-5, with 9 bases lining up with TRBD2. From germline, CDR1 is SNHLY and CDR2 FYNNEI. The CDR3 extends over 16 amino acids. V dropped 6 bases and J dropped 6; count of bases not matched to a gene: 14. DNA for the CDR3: TGTGCCAGCAGCCCACCCAAGGCGGGGGGGCCGCAGACCCAGTACTTC. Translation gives CASSPPKAGGPQTQYF.

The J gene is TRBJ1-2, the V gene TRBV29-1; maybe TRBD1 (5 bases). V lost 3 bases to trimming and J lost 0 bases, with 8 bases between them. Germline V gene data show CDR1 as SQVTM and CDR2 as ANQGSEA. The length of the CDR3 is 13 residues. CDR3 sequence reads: CSVEVGANYGYTF. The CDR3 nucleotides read TGCAGCGTTGAGGTAGGGGCTAACTATGGCTACACCTTC. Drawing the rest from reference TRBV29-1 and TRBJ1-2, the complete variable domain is SAVISQKPSRDICQRGTSLTIQCQVDSQVTMMFWYRQQPGQSLTLIATANQGSEATYESGFVIDKFPISRPNLTFSTLTVSNMSPEDSSIYLCSVEVGANYGYTFGSGTRLTVV.

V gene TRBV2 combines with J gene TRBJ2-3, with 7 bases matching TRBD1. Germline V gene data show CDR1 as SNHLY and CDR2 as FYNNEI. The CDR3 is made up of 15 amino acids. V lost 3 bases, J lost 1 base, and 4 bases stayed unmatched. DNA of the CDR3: TGTGCCAGCAGTGAGGACACAGGGGGCACAGATACGCAGTATTTT. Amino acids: CASSEDTGGTDTQYF.

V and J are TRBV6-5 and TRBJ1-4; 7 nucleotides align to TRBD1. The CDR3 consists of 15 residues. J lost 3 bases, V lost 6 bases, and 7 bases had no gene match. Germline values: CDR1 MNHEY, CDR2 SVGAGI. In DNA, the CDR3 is TGTGCCAGCAGCCCCGGGACAGCCGCTAATGAAAAACTGTTTTTT. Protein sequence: CASSPGTAANEKLFF.

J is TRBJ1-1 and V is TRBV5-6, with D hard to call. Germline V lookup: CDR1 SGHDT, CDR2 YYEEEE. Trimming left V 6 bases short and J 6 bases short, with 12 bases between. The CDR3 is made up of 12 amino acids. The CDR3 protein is CASTNGVSEAFF. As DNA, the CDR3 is TGTGCCAGCACCAATGGAGTCTCTGAAGCTTTCTTT.

CDR3 protein: CASSPYPGHQADTQYF. CDR3 coding DNA: TGTGCCAGCAGCCCTTACCCGGGACACCAAGCAGATACGCAGTATTTT. This sequence joins TRBV14 and TRBJ2-3; tentative D call: TRBD1 (6 bases). From germline, CDR1 is SGHDN and CDR2 FVKESK. V lost 4 bases, J lost 4 bases, and 18 bases lay in between. The CDR3 consists of 16 residues.

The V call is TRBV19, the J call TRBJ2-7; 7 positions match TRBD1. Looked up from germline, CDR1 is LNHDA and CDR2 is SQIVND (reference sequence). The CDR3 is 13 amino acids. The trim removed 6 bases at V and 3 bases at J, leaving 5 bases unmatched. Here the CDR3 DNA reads TGTGCCAGTAGCCGCTGGGACAGCTACGAGCAGTACTTC. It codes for CASSRWDSYEQYF.

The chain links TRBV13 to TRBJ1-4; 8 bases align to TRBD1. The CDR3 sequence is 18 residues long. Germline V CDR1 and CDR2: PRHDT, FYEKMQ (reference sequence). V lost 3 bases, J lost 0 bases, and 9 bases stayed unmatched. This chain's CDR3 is CASSLATGVSPTNEKLFF. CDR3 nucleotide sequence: TGTGCCAGCAGCTTGGCGACAGGGGTTTCGCCAACTAATGAAAAACTGTTTTTT.

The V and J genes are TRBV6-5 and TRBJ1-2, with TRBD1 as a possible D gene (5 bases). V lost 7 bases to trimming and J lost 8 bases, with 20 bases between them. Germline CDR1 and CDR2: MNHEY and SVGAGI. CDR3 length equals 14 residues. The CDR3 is CASTGRWTSAGYTF. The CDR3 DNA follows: TGTGCCAGCACCGGGCGGTGGACATCTGCCGGCTACACCTTC.

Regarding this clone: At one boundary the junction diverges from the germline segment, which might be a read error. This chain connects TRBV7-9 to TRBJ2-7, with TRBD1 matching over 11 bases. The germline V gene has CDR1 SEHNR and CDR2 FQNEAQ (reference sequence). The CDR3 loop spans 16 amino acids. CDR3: CSSSLPRGQGGVEQYF. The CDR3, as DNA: TGTTCCAGCAGCCTCCCCAGGGGACAGGGGGGAGTCGAGCAGTACTTC. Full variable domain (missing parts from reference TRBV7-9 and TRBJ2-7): DTGVSQNPRHKITKRGQNVTFRCDPISEHNRLYWYRQTLGQGPEFLTYFQNEAQLEKSRLLSDRFSAERPKGSFSTLEIQRTEQGDSAMYLCSSSLPRGQGGVEQYFGPGTRLTVT.

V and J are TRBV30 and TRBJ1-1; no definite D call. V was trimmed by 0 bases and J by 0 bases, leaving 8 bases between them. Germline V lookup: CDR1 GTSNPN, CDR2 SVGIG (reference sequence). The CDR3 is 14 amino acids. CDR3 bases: TGTGCCTGGAGTGTAACAGTGATGAACACTGAAGCTTTCTTT. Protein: CAWSVTVMNTEAFF.

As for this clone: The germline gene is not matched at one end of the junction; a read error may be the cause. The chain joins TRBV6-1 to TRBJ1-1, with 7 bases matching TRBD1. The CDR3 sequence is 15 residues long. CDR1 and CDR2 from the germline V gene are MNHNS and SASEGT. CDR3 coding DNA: TGTGCCAGCAGTACCCCAGGGGGAATGAACACTGAAGCTCTCTTT. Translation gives CASSTPGGMNTEALF.

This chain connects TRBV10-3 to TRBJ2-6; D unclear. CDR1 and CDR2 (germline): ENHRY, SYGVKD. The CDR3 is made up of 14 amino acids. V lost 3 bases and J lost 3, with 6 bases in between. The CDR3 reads CAISEPGGANVLTF. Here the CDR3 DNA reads TGTGCCATCAGTGAACCAGGTGGGGCCAACGTCCTGACTTTC.

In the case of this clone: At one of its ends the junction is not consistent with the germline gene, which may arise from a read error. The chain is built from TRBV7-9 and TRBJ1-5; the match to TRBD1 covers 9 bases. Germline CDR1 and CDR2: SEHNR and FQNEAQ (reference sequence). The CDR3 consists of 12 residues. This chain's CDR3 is CSSGQGNQPQHF. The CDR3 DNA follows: TGTTCCAGCGGACAGGGGAATCAGCCCCAGCATTTT.